This T cell receptor beta chain appears in the sequencing data of a study of cytomegalovirus exposure and HLA in healthy donors listed by TCRdb under 2017. For context, the study as a whole: An earlier analysis of roughly 610 of the donors reported about 300 Gb of sequence data and 117 million unique TCR beta sequences obtained from about 170 million T cells. Using immunosequencing, the study profiled T cell repertoires from approximately 700 subjects and related those repertoires to cytomegalovirus serostatus. To predict cytomegalovirus infection status, the study brought together high-throughput TCR immunosequencing, statistical association of individual TCRs with disease status, and machine learning. Across around 400 genotyped donors of the cohort, an average of roughly 250,000 unique TCR beta nucleotide sequences per donor were sequenced, and around 20% of those sequences were non-productive. Among the 398 genotyped donors, approximately 82% belonged to the genetic ancestry cluster associated with self-reported Caucasian donors. An early release that covered approximately 600 HLA-typed donors contained approximately 300 gigabases of sequencing data and approximately 85 million unique TCR sequences. A later genetic analysis took genome-wide SNP genotypes for about three fifths of the 666 donors and used that subset as a discovery cohort. Every discovery cohort repertoire had been produced on one sequencing platform. In an earlier analysis of over 550 of the donors, high-throughput TCR beta sequencing was used to judge whether each TCR beta V gene segment behaved as functional or pseudogenic. Because of strong linkage in the cohort, roughly five DR-DQ haplotypes were treated as single units for association and clustering. In addition to the first cohort of hundreds of subjects, a separate validation cohort of approximately 120 different subjects was used. The study aimed to test whether signatures of past pathogen exposure could be identified by cataloging public T cell receptors. HLA typing included class I and class II loci at four-digit resolution. To study patterns of TCR occurrence, a later analysis re-analyzed previously published TCR beta repertoires from just over 650 donors and added high-resolution HLA genotyping. The number of donors typed differed by locus, with about 629-630 for A, B, C, DRB1 and DQB1, approximately 500 for DQA1, approximately 570 for DPA1, and 472 for DPB1. Alongside the repertoire data, information on donor age, sex, ethnicity and CMV serostatus was compiled. In the later analysis, no new phenotypic data were used to find candidate immune exposures; instead, reliance was placed on TCR beta sequences and their occurrence across donors.

The study at large found these results: The 87-base-pair reads could not distinguish some IMGT-functional V segments, including TRBV6-2 and TRBV6-3, so those segments were excluded. The only immune exposure information available for the cohort was CMV serostatus. Sequencing depth was assumed to be roughly uniform across donors in the presence/absence analyses, though that assumption may not hold. A total of fewer than 200 TCR beta chains were listed by the study as associated with cytomegalovirus. In an earlier analysis of fewer than 700 of the donors, most TCR beta V segments appeared in productive rearrangements about 87% or about 30% of the time, broadly matching IMGT annotations. Most TCR sequences were seen in very few donors, while some public TCRs were found in many individuals. When HLA alleles, especially DR and DQ, strongly co-occurred, attributing TCR associations to individual alleles was difficult. The earlier analysis of 587 of the donors excluded 15 to 20 rarely observed V segments, including chromosome 9 orphons, because counts were too low. A later analysis associated 16,951 TCR beta sequences with specific HLA alleles at a false discovery rate of 0.05. Correlated functional status among segregating V segments might be attributable to linkage disequilibrium, but an unknown experimental factor could not be ruled out. A later analysis found that most CMV-associated TCR beta chains appeared HLA-restricted, with HLA associations seemingly driven largely by CMV exposure. The classifier was reported to diagnose cytomegalovirus status with high specificity and sensitivity in both the original cohort and the validation cohort. HLA typing was unavailable for some donors at each locus, so association tests used only the typed subset. A cluster of highly shared sequence variants was judged likely to be a technical artifact of the sequencing pipeline. Only TCR beta chains were sequenced in this cohort, and the absence of alpha or paired-chain data limited detectable features. According to a later analysis, TCR association rates differed among HLA loci, with DRB1 alleles showing the most associated TCRs and HLA-C alleles showing the fewest. Several of the top co-occurrence clusters appeared to be linked to parvovirus B19, influenza, CMV and Epstein-Barr virus, according to a later analysis. In vitro tests confirmed that a few of the cytomegalovirus-associated TCR beta chains recognize cytomegalovirus antigens. V-gene and J-gene trimming of TCR beta chains was associated with a missense DCLRE1C variant in a later genetic analysis, and the association was replicated in an independent cohort. According to the authors, the approach could potentially be generalized to other disease states and immunological phenotypes. A further reported finding was that TCR beta sequences accurately predicted the HLA-A and HLA-B alleles for most subjects in the first cohort. In a later analysis, HLA-associated TCR beta chains showed more clonal expansion and lower generation probabilities than non-associated chains that were equally common. In a later genetic analysis, fewer N-insertions in productive TCRs were reported among donors in an Asian-associated ancestry cluster than the roughly 700-donor mean.

The germline V gene yields MDHEN for CDR1 and SYDVKM for CDR2. V gives up 8 bases and J gives up 3 bases, and the segment between their germline ends measures 16 bases. The CDR3, from cysteine to phenylalanine, totals 14 residues. Just CDR3 DNA is preserved here, 42 bases in frame from base 1. This clone was observed a few times. Its antigen is still unknown. Base qualities are not provided; no much larger clone lies one nucleotide away. The cohort was made up of approximately 670 healthy bone marrow donors. Cohort members were all nominally healthy when sampled, although unrecorded immune exposures were likely present. The donor tested CMV seropositive and was one of the 289 seropositive cohort members. Each donor provided a peripheral blood sample, and peripheral blood mononuclear cells were used for TCR beta sequencing. Genomic DNA was extracted from the blood cell samples with the Qiagen DNeasy Blood Extraction Kit.

To prepare the library, the immunoSEQ multiplex PCR assay was applied. The multiplex PCR relied on a mix of 60 forward primers for TCR Vbeta segments and 13 reverse primers for TCR Jbeta segments. The CDR3 region of rearranged TCR beta genes was amplified from genomic DNA by a multiplex PCR assay. The Illumina HiSeq System was used to sequence the amplified TCR beta libraries as 87-base-pair reads. In the paper's pipeline: Across the 666 repertoires, a later analysis counted some 80 million unique TCR beta chains, 9.5 million to 12 million of which were shared by at least two donors. Raw reads were error-corrected and collapsed into unique sequences with a nearest-neighbor algorithm that merged closely related sequences to remove PCR and sequencing errors. CDR3 sequences were aligned to IMGT reference sequences to assign V, D and J gene segments. For a sequence to be retained, a match of at least six nucleotides was required to both a V gene segment and a J gene segment. A rearrangement was called productive if the CDR3 had no stop codons and remained in frame with V and J, and every other rearrangement was called non-productive. Following IMGT convention, CDR3 was defined as the stretch from the second conserved V-encoded cysteine to the conserved J-encoded phenylalanine. The earlier analysis of about 500 of the donors excluded sequences that lacked an unambiguous match to a single V gene segment. An earlier analysis of under 750 of the donors called V segments functional above 56.7% productive rearrangements and segregating when the between-donor standard deviation exceeded 5%. A statistical classification framework was built for diagnosing cytomegalovirus status from the catalog of TCR beta chain sequences. A later analysis assigned V and J genes by comparing TCR nucleotide sequences with IMGT/GENE-DB human TR gene sequences. In a later analysis, CDR3 sequences and most-parsimonious VDJ recombination scenarios were assigned using the TCRdist pipeline. A later analysis defined each TCR beta chain by its CDR3 amino acid sequence plus V-gene family, and excluded reads lacking a unique V-gene family. As a way to deal with suspected cross-contamination and a sequencing artifact, a later analysis dropped approximately 570 nucleotide sequences that were highly shared and had low generation probability. A later analysis calculated a clonal expansion index for each public chain from normalized within-repertoire ranks of inferred template counts. In a later analysis, generation probabilities were computed with a VDJ recombination model fitted to out-of-frame rearrangements, and the resulting probabilities were checked against IGoR. A later analysis scored TCR-TCR, TCR-HLA and TCR-CMV co-occurrence with hypergeometric tests, applying a repertoire-size bias correction to TCR pairs. False discovery rates were estimated in a later analysis by permuting HLA or CMV assignments 20 times. A later analysis grouped co-occurring TCRs with DBSCAN, adding TCRdist sequence similarity when clustering within HLA-allele-positive subsets. Repertoires with fewer than 30,000 or more than 120,000 public chains, plus five repertoires with anomalous nucleotide sharing, were excluded from co-occurrence clustering. TCRdb took over this immuneACCESS table, retaining in-frame rearrangements with V and J assigned. Such tables are incomplete; in checked studies, under half of the missing clones stem from an unresolved V gene, and the remainder is unexplained. That table supplies the V and J calls and clone size; D and trimming were determined from the DNA. Within this sample are under 90,000 clones, with 70% of them counted one time only. About 10% of the sample rests with the top ten.

The chain employs TRBV28 and TRBJ1-2; no D gene is confidently identified. Sequenced input: PBMCs. The clonotype was recovered from a woman between 45 and 60 years old in good health and CMV-seropositive. The CDR3: CASVTSEADYGYTF. Read as DNA, the sequence is TGTGCCAGCGTTACTTCGGAGGCAGACTATGGCTACACCTTC.